This T cell receptor (beta chain) is drawn from a study of T cell changes during pregnancy in multiple sclerosis. Some clones are missing from TCRdb's copy, which holds only in-frame ones; the method was immunoSEQ multiplex PCR. Of around 25,000 clones listed, approximately 91% are singletons. The germline CDR1 and CDR2 sequences are MNHEY and SMNVEV (reference sequence). The CDR3 covers 13 residues. The receptor comes from a female donor with multiple sclerosis, enrolled in a pregnancy study. The rearrangement links TRBV27 to TRBJ2-1; 11 bases agree with TRBD1. The sample here was CD8+ T cells from peripheral blood mononuclear cells, taken in the second trimester of pregnancy. The CDR3 nucleotides are TGTGCGAGTTCGGACAGGGGGCCCGATGAGCAGTTCTTC. This translates into CASSDRGPDEQFF.